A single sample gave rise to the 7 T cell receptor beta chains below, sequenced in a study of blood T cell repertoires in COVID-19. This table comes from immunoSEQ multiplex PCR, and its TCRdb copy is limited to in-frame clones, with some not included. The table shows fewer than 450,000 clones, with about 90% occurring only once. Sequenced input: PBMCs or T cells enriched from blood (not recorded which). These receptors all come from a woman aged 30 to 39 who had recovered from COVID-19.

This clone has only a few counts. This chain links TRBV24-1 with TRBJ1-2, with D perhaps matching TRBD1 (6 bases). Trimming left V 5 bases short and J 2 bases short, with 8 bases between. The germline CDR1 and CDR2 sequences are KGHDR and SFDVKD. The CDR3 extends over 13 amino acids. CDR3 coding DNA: TGTGCCACCAGTGGAAGGGGGAACTATGGCTACACCTTC. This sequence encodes CATSGRGNYGYTF.

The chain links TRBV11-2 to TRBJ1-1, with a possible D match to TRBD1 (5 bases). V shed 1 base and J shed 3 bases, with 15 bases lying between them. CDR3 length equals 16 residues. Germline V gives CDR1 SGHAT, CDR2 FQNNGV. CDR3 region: CASSLGVGTGDTEAFF. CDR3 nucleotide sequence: TGTGCCAGCAGCTTAGGGGTGGGAACAGGCGACACTGAAGCTTTCTTT. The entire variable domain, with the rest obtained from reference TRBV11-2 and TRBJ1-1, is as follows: EAGVAQSPRYKIIEKRQSVAFWCNPISGHATLYWYQQILGQGPKLLIQFQNNGVVDDSQLPKDRFSAERLKGVDSTLKIQPAKLEDSAVYLCASSLGVGTGDTEAFFGQGTRLTVV.

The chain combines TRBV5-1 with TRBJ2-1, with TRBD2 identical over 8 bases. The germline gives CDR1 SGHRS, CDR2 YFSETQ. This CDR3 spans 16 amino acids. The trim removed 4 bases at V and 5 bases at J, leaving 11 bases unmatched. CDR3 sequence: CASSRNEAGANNEQFF. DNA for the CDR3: TGCGCCAGCAGCCGAAACGAAGCGGGGGCCAACAATGAGCAGTTCTTC. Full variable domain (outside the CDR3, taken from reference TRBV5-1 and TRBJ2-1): KAGVTQTPRYLIKTRGQQVTLSCSPISGHRSVSWYQQTPGQGLQFLFEYFSETQRNKGNFPGRFSGRQFSNSRSEMNVSTLELGDSALYLCASSRNEAGANNEQFFGPGTRLTVL.

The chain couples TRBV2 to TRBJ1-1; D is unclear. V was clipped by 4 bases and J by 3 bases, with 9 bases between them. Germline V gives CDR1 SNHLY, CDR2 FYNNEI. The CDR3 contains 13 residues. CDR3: CASSGSVDTEAFF. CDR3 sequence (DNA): TGTGCCAGCAGTGGGTCGGTGGACACTGAAGCTTTCTTT.

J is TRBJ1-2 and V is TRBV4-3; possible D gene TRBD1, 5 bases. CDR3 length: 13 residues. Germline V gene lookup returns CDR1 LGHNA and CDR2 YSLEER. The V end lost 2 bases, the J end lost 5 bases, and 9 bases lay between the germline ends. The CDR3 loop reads CASSQQGGYGYTF. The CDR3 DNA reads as TGCGCCAGCAGCCAACAGGGAGGGTATGGCTACACCTTC.

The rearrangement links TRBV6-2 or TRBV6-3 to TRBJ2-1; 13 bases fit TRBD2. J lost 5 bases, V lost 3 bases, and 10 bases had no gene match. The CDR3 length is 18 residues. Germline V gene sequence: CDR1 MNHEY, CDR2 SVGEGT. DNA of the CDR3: TGTGCCAGCAGTTATTCCCTCGTACTAGCGGGGGGGCACAATGAGCAGTTCTTC. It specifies CASSYSLVLAGGHNEQFF.

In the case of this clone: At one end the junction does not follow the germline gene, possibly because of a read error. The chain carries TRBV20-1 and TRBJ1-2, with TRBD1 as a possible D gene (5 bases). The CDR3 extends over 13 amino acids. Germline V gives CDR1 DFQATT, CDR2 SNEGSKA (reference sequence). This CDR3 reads CSASAGPNYGYTF. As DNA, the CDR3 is TGCAGTGCTAGTGCAGGGCCTAATTATGGCTACACCTTC.